The 5 T cell receptor beta chains reported below all come from one sample, sequenced in a study of blood T cells in healthy people across ages. Combining a sample-barcoded 5' primer with a J-beta primer mix, a second PCR ran for roughly 7 to 12 cycles. TCRdb re-called the 5' RACE reads through MiXCR, storing one row per CDR3 protein. The sample includes more than 900,000 distinct CDR3 sequences, 25% to 30% of them seen just once. This same sample was also part of a study on T cells of mothers and their children.

Sequenced sample: blood. The source is a woman between 40 and 55 years old in good health.

A few counts support this clonotype. This chain joins TRBV9 and TRBJ1-1; the match to TRBD1 covers 9 bases. J lost 0 bases, V lost 7 bases, and 10 bases had no gene match. Looked up from germline, CDR1 is SGDLS and CDR2 is YYNGEE. There are 16 residues in the CDR3. In DNA, the CDR3 is TGTGCCAGCGGAATGACACAGGGGGCTCTGAACACTGAAGCTTTCTTT. Translated: CASGMTQGALNTEAFF.

The chain couples TRBV14 to TRBJ2-7, with D possibly matching TRBD2 (5 bases). V lost 1 base and J lost 6, with 13 bases in between. This CDR3 is 14 amino acids long. CDR1 SGHDN and CDR2 FVKESK come from the germline V gene. CDR3 sequence reads: CASSQVVQSGEQYF. In DNA form, the CDR3 reads TGTGCCAGCAGCCAAGTCGTCCAGAGCGGCGAGCAGTACTTC.

This clonotype was seen a handful of times. The CDR3 region has the DNA TGCGCCAGCAGCCCGGGGACGTTGGGAACCGGGGAGCTGTTTTTT. Its protein is CASSPGTLGTGELFF. This rearrangement joins TRBV5-1 to TRBJ2-2, with D perhaps matching TRBD1 or TRBD2 (5 bases each). Germline V CDR1 and CDR2: SGHRS, YFSETQ. Trimming pared 4 bases from V and 5 bases from J, leaving 15 bases between. There are 15 residues in the CDR3.

The chain is built from TRBV30 and TRBJ2-3; D is possibly TRBD2 (5 bases). V lost 2 bases to trimming and J lost 8 bases, with 17 bases between them. The CDR3 runs to 14 residues. Germline CDR1 GTSNPN, CDR2 SVGIG (reference sequence). As DNA, the CDR3 is TGTGCCTGGAGTAAACCCCAACTAGTACCTACGCAGTATTTT. The encoded protein is CAWSKPQLVPTQYF.

The chain recombines TRBV28 with TRBJ2-2, with D possibly TRBD2 on 6 matching bases. Trimming stripped 6 bases from V and 5 bases from J, with 16 bases between. This CDR3 is 15 amino acids long. The germline gives CDR1 MDHEN, CDR2 SYDVKM. CDR3 bases: TGTGCCAGCAGAGCCGGGAGAGCTAAGACCGGGGAGCTGTTTTTT. Its protein is CASRAGRAKTGELFF.